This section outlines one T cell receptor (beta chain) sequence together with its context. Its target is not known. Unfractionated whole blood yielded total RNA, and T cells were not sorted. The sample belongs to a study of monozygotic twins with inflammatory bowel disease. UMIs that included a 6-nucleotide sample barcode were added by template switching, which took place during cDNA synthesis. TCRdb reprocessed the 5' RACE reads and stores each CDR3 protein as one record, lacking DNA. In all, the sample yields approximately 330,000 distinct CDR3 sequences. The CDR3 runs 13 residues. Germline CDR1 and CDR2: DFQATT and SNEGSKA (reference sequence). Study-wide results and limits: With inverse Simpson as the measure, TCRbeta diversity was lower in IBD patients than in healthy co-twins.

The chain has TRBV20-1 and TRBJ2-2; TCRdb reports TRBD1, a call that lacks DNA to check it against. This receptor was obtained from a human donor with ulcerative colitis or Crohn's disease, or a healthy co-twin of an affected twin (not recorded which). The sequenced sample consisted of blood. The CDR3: CSARGGFTGELFF.